Listed here are 30 T cell receptor beta chains from one sample, sequenced in a study of blood T cell repertoires in COVID-19. The data were produced by immunoSEQ multiplex PCR, yet TCRdb's version contains in-frame clones alone and is incomplete. The profile shows 35,000 to 55,000 clones, 82% of them singletons. Sequencing was done on a sample of peripheral blood. The receptor set was obtained from a woman in her seventies with acute or convalescent COVID-19.

The chain recombines TRBV5-1 with TRBJ1-2, with 8 positions matching TRBD1. The CDR3 length is 15 residues. Per the germline V gene, CDR1 is SGHRS and CDR2 is YFSETQ. Trimming took 4 bases from V and 8 from J; bases not matched to a gene: 13. The chain's CDR3 is CASSPVWTGLEGYTF. The CDR3 DNA reads TGCGCCAGCAGCCCCGTTTGGACAGGGTTGGAAGGCTACACCTTC.

The rearrangement links TRBV27 to TRBJ2-1; D ambiguous. The CDR3 is 13 amino acids. The germline gives CDR1 MNHEY, CDR2 SMNVEV (reference sequence). Trimming pared 2 bases from V and 4 bases from J, leaving 6 bases between. The CDR3 nucleotides read TGTGCCAGCAGTTTAGAGGTTTACAATGAGCAGTTCTTC. Protein: CASSLEVYNEQFF.

The rearrangement uses TRBV5-1 and TRBJ2-1, with a weak D call TRBD2 (5 bases). V was clipped by 0 bases and J by 8 bases, with 6 bases between them. CDR1 and CDR2 (germline): SGHRS, YFSETQ. This CDR3 has 12 residues. As DNA, the CDR3 is TGCGCCAGCAGCTTGGATAGCGATGAGCAGTTCTTC. Amino acids: CASSLDSDEQFF.

This clone showed up just a few times. V gene TRBV13 combines with J gene TRBJ2-5; 8 bases are a match to TRBD2. The CDR3 runs to 16 residues. The germline gives CDR1 PRHDT, CDR2 FYEKMQ (reference sequence). J was trimmed by 5 bases and V by 5 bases; bases with no gene match: 13. The CDR3 reads CASSTRLASPRETQYF. DNA for the CDR3: TGTGCCAGCAGCACCCGACTAGCGTCTCCCAGGGAGACCCAGTACTTC.

This clone was observed a few times. The chain couples TRBV7-2 to TRBJ1-2; 7 bases are shared with TRBD1. V was clipped by 5 bases and J by 8 bases; unmatched bases: 8. Germline CDR1 is SGHTA and CDR2 is FQGNSA. This CDR3 is 13 amino acids long. The DNA of the CDR3 is TGTGCCAGCAGCCGAGACAGGGTGAGAGGCTACACCTTC. This translates into CASSRDRVRGYTF. Together with reference TRBV7-2 and TRBJ1-2, the CDR3 gives the full variable domain: GAGVSQSPSNKVTEKGKDVELRCDPISGHTALYWYRQSLGQGLEFLIYFQGNSAPDKSGLPSDRFSAERTGGSVSTLTIQRTQQEDSAVYLCASSRDRVRGYTFGSGTRLTVV.

The chain employs TRBV14 and TRBJ2-7, with 14 nucleotides matching TRBD2. With V trimmed by 3 bases and J by 2 bases, 12 bases remained unmatched. From germline, CDR1 is SGHDN and CDR2 FVKESK. The CDR3 runs to 19 residues. CDR3 protein: CASSQTRGTSGSVAYEQYF. The CDR3 bases are TGTGCCAGCAGCCAGACACGGGGGACTAGCGGGAGTGTCGCCTACGAGCAGTACTTC.

This chain links TRBV28 with TRBJ1-5; 10 bases fit TRBD1. The CDR3 extends over 15 amino acids. The germline gives CDR1 MDHEN, CDR2 SYDVKM. Trimming removed 3 bases from V and 7 bases from J; junction bases left unmatched: 6. The CDR3 loop is CASSFGTGEGQPQHF. The CDR3 DNA reads TGTGCCAGCAGTTTCGGGACAGGGGAAGGGCAGCCCCAGCATTTT.

The genes are TRBV5-7 and TRBJ2-1; a possible D gene is TRBD2 (5 bases). TRBV5-7 is marked as an open reading frame, function uncertain. Trimming stripped 1 base from V and 5 bases from J, with 13 bases between. The CDR3 is 15 amino acids. The CDR3 region is CASSLRLPPHNEQFF. CDR3 sequence (DNA): TGTGCCAGCAGCTTGCGACTACCCCCTCACAATGAGCAGTTCTTC.

The chain couples TRBV14 to TRBJ1-3; D unresolved. Germline assignment: CDR1 SGHDN and CDR2 FVKESK. The CDR3 totals 16 residues. The germline V and J ends were trimmed by 1 base and 3 bases, with 13 bases remaining between them. CDR3 amino acids: CASSQVTGYGGNTIYF. The CDR3 DNA reads as TGTGCCAGCAGCCAAGTAACCGGGTACGGTGGAAACACCATATATTTT.

The V gene is TRBV19, the J gene TRBJ1-1; TRBD1 matches at 7 bases. The ends lost 4 bases at V and 3 bases at J; junction bases unmatched: 5. Germline V gene lookup returns CDR1 LNHDA and CDR2 SQIVND (reference sequence). The CDR3 runs 14 residues. CDR3 coding DNA: TGTGCCAGTAGTACCGGACAGGTCTACACTGAAGCTTTCTTT. The encoded protein is CASSTGQVYTEAFF. Based on the CDR3 plus reference TRBV19 and TRBJ1-1, the full variable domain is DGGITQSPKYLFRKEGQNVTLSCEQNLNHDAMYWYRQDPGQGLRLIYYSQIVNDFQKGDIAEGYSVSREKKESFPLTVTSAQKNPTAFYLCASSTGQVYTEAFFGQGTRLTVV.

The CDR3 here is CASSPQRSSLGGELFF. For the CDR3, the DNA is TGTGCCAGCAGCCCCCAACGGAGTTCCCTGGGCGGGGAGCTGTTTTTT. The gene calls are TRBV5-4 and TRBJ2-2; D uncertain. The CDR3 loop spans 16 amino acids. The germline gives CDR1 SGHNT, CDR2 YYREEE (reference sequence). The V and J ends lost 4 bases and 7 bases respectively, with 20 bases between them.

This rearrangement joins TRBV4-2 to TRBJ2-3, with 7 positions matching TRBD2. V was clipped by 0 bases and J by 3 bases; unmatched bases: 6. CDR1 LGHNA and CDR2 YNFKEQ come from the germline V gene. CDR3 length equals 16 residues. The chain's CDR3 is CASSQDMTSPTDTQYF. DNA for the CDR3: TGTGCCAGCAGCCAAGATATGACTAGCCCGACAGATACGCAGTATTTT.

The chain recombines TRBV6-4 with TRBJ2-3; 8 nucleotides agree with TRBD2. The CDR3 is 16 residues long. V shed 5 bases, J shed 3 bases, and the junction held 10 bases outside the gene matches. The V gene's germline CDR1 is MRHNA and CDR2 SNTAGT. The CDR3 region is CASSLSGSFGTDTQYF. CDR3 sequence (DNA): TGTGCCAGCAGTCTCAGCGGGAGCTTTGGTACAGATACGCAGTATTTT.

The rearrangement uses TRBV19 and TRBJ2-1; 7 nucleotides match TRBD2. This CDR3 region has 15 residues. Germline-derived CDR1 and CDR2 are LNHDA and SQIVND (reference sequence). V gave up 1 base and J gave up 4 bases; unmatched junction bases: 4. The CDR3 loop is CASSIALATYNEQFF. The CDR3 bases are TGTGCCAGTAGTATAGCACTAGCGACTTACAATGAGCAGTTCTTC.

J is TRBJ2-7 and V is TRBV15; possibly TRBD2 for D (6 bases). The CDR3 loop spans 14 amino acids. V shed 0 bases and J shed 6 bases, with 12 bases lying between them. Per germline, CDR1 LNHNV and CDR2 YYDKDF (reference sequence). The CDR3 nucleotides are TGTGCCACCAGCAGAGAGCAGGTGGGAGGCGAGCAGTACTTC. Residues: CATSREQVGGEQYF.

V usage is TRBV29-1 and J usage is TRBJ2-2; a weak D match, TRBD1 (6 bases). V lost 7 bases to trimming and J lost 4 bases, with 13 bases between them. This CDR3 contains 13 residues. Germline CDR1 reads SQVTM; CDR2 reads ANQGSEA. The DNA of the CDR3 is TGCAGCGGACGCAGGGGCGGCACCGGGGAGCTGTTTTTT. Encoded protein: CSGRRGGTGELFF.

The chain links TRBV5-1 to TRBJ1-1, with D hard to call. The CDR3 is 14 residues long. Trimming left V 4 bases short and J 5 bases short, with 15 bases between. CDR1 is SGHRS, CDR2 YFSETQ, per germline. CDR3 residues: CASSTSLAGTEAFF. Here the CDR3 DNA reads TGCGCCAGCAGCACTAGTTTGGCGGGTACTGAAGCTTTCTTT.

This chain uses TRBV25-1 with TRBJ2-1; TRBD2 aligns across 8 bases. The CDR3 consists of 15 residues. Trimming took 5 bases from V and 5 from J; bases not matched to a gene: 8. In germline, CDR1 is MGHDK, CDR2 SYGVNS. CDR3 nucleotides: TGTGCCAGCAGTCATGGACTAGCTATCCACAATGAGCAGTTCTTC. Translation gives CASSHGLAIHNEQFF. The complete variable domain, with remaining parts taken from reference TRBV25-1 and TRBJ2-1, reads EADIYQTPRYLVIGTGKKITLECSQTMGHDKMYWYQQDPGMELHLIHYSYGVNSTEKGDLSSESTVSRIRTEHFPLTLESARPSHTSQYLCASSHGLAIHNEQFFGPGTRLTVL.

V gene TRBV28 combines with J gene TRBJ2-7, with a possible D match to TRBD1 (5 bases). With 3 bases removed from V and 3 bases from J, the gap between germline ends came to 6 bases. CDR3 length: 12 amino acids. Germline V lookup: CDR1 MDHEN, CDR2 SYDVKM. This CDR3 reads CASSFGHYEQYF. CDR3 bases: TGTGCCAGCAGTTTCGGACACTACGAGCAGTACTTC.

V is TRBV7-2 and J is TRBJ2-7; the match to TRBD2 covers 12 bases. V lost 3 bases and J lost 5; bases outside the gene matches: 5. CDR1 and CDR2 from the germline V gene are SGHTA and FQGNSA. This CDR3 spans 15 amino acids. The CDR3 region has the DNA TGTGCCAGCAGCTTTCCGACTAGCGGGAGCCACGAGCAGTACTTC. Its translation is CASSFPTSGSHEQYF.

CDR3 protein: CASSYRTGSSYNSPLHF. For the CDR3, the DNA is TGTGCCAGCAGTTATCGGACAGGGAGCTCCTATAATTCACCCCTCCACTTT. The chain links TRBV27 to TRBJ1-6; 8 bases match TRBD1. Germline V gene sequence: CDR1 MNHEY, CDR2 SMNVEV (reference sequence). CDR3 length equals 17 residues. Trimming at V came to 4 bases and at J to 0 bases, leaving 5 bases not matched to a gene.

This chain connects TRBV6-5 to TRBJ2-7; possibly TRBD2 for D (6 bases). CDR1 and CDR2 from the germline V gene are MNHEY and SVGAGI. The CDR3 consists of 13 residues. V was trimmed by 7 bases and J by 1 base, leaving 11 bases between them. The CDR3 DNA follows: TGTGCCAGCATGGGTAGCGGTTCCTACGAGCAGTACTTC. Protein: CASMGSGSYEQYF.

J is TRBJ2-3 and V is TRBV4-2; 12 positions agree with TRBD2. The CDR3 spans 20 residues. Germline values: CDR1 LGHNA, CDR2 YNFKEQ. V lost 1 base to trimming and J lost 1 base; unmatched junction nucleotides: 12. The CDR3 nucleotides read TGTGCCAGCAGCCAAGTTACTTCTCCTAGCGGGAGGGCCGGCACAGATACGCAGTATTTT. Translating gives CASSQVTSPSGRAGTDTQYF.

The J gene is TRBJ2-1, the V gene TRBV2; 8 bases map to TRBD1. The CDR3 sequence is 13 residues long. J lost 12 bases, V lost 6 bases, and 10 bases had no gene match. Germline V lookup: CDR1 SNHLY, CDR2 FYNNEI. Here the CDR3 DNA reads TGTGCCAGCAGGGACAGGGCCCCCGGAGTGCAGTTCTTC. Translated: CASRDRAPGVQFF.

This clone has more than one count but fewer than ten. DNA of the CDR3: TGTGCCAGCAGCCCCCAAACTAGGAGACTAGCGGTTTACAATGAGCAGTTCTTC. It codes for CASSPQTRRLAVYNEQFF. The rearrangement links TRBV21-1 to TRBJ2-1; TRBD2, the D gene given by the table, was not confirmed from the DNA. TRBV21-1 has pseudogene status. The CDR3 is 18 amino acids.

V and J are TRBV11-2 and TRBJ1-1, with a weak D call TRBD1 (5 bases). The CDR3 runs to 15 residues. Germline values: CDR1 SGHAT, CDR2 FQNNGV. The germline V and J ends were trimmed by 0 bases and 5 bases, with 13 bases remaining between them. For the CDR3, the DNA is TGTGCCAGCAGCTTAGAAGGCAGGGAGGGGACTGAAGCTTTCTTT. This encodes CASSLEGREGTEAFF.

This chain joins TRBV7-2 and TRBJ1-2, with TRBD1 as a possible D gene (5 bases). Germline V gene data show CDR1 as SGHTA and CDR2 as FQGNSA. The germline V and J ends were trimmed by 5 bases and 0 bases, with 16 bases remaining between them. The CDR3 is made up of 16 amino acids. CDR3 DNA: TGTGCCAGCAGCCATGGGGCGGCCCGAGCTAACTATGGCTACACCTTC. Its translation is CASSHGAARANYGYTF.

The rearrangement joins TRBV28 to TRBJ1-5; tentatively, D is TRBD1 (6 bases). Germline V CDR1 and CDR2: MDHEN, SYDVKM. Trimming removed 7 bases at V and 6 bases at J, with 16 bases between. The CDR3 contains 14 residues. The DNA for the CDR3 is TGTGCCAGCAACTTACCTCAGGGGACTCAGCCCCAGCATTTT. Its protein is CASNLPQGTQPQHF.

The table lists this clone with a few counts. The chain has TRBV19 and TRBJ1-2; tentatively, D is TRBD1 (5 bases). Trimming cost V 6 bases and J 8 bases, with 19 bases left between them. Germline values: CDR1 LNHDA, CDR2 SQIVND (reference sequence). The CDR3 runs to 14 residues. DNA of the CDR3: TGTGCCAGTAGGGGGGGACCGTTGGTCCGAGGCTACACCTTC. Its translation is CASRGGPLVRGYTF.

The chain has TRBV3-1 (or the pseudogene TRBV3-2) and TRBJ2-3, with TRBD2 identical over 9 bases. The CDR3 runs to 14 residues. Looked up from germline, CDR1 is LGHDT and CDR2 is YNNKEL (reference sequence). The J segment lost 3 bases and the V segment lost 4 bases, leaving 2 bases of the junction unmatched. The DNA for the CDR3 is TGTGCCAGCAGCCTTCTAGCGGGAACAGATACGCAGTATTTT. The encoded protein is CASSLLAGTDTQYF.